A selection of T cell receptor beta chains follows, all from one sample in a study of Graves' ophthalmopathy and Graves' hyperthyroidism. TCRdb called the multiplex PCR reads again in MiXCR, with one record for every CDR3 protein. The sample consists of 300,000 to 400,000 distinct CDR3 sequences, roughly a sixth of them appearing once. The sequencing input was peripheral blood. Every receptor here comes from an adult man with Graves' ophthalmopathy. The CDR3 runs from the conserved cysteine through the conserved F or W. D genes are given only for firm matches. Only some rows state a clone size, as once, few, many or a class for expanded clones.

v_gene: TRBV29-1
abundance: many
d_gene: NA
len: 12
j_gene: TRBJ2-7
CDR3nt: TGCAGCGCCCAATTTTTCGAACAGGAGCAGTACTTC
CDR3aa: CSAQFFEQEQYF

v_gene: TRBV12-3/TRBV12-4
abundance: many
d_gene: NA
len: 13
j_gene: TRBJ2-7
CDR3nt: TGTGCCAGCAGTTTAAACGGGATCTACGAGCAGTACTTC
CDR3aa: CASSLNGIYEQYF

v_gene: TRBV4-1
abundance: many
d_gene: NA
len: 17
j_gene: TRBJ1-2
CDR3nt: TGCGCCAGCAGCCAAGTCGGATCACGGCGAACAGGGCTTGGCTACACCTTC
CDR3aa: CASSQVGSRRTGLGYTF

v_gene: TRBV6-1
abundance: many
d_gene: NA
len: 12
j_gene: TRBJ2-7
CDR3nt: TGTGCCAGCAGTGAAGACGTATACGAGCAGTACTTC
CDR3aa: CASSEDVYEQYF

v_gene: TRBV29-1
abundance: many
d_gene: NA
len: 12
j_gene: TRBJ1-3
CDR3nt: TGCAGCGCTGGACAGTCAGGAAACACCATATATTTT
CDR3aa: CSAGQSGNTIYF

v_gene: TRBV9
abundance: many
d_gene: NA
len: 16
j_gene: TRBJ2-3
CDR3nt: TGTGCCAGCAGCCGGTCCTTAGCGGTTAGCACAGATACGCAGTATTTT
CDR3aa: CASSRSLAVSTDTQYF

v_gene: TRBV6-1
abundance: many
d_gene: NA
len: 15
j_gene: TRBJ1-4
CDR3nt: TGTGCCAGCAGTGAAGCGCGCAGCCCCAATGAAAAACTGTTTTTT
CDR3aa: CASSEARSPNEKLFF

v_gene: TRBV2
abundance: many
d_gene: TRBD1
len: 17
j_gene: TRBJ1-6
CDR3nt: TGTGCCAGCAGGAAAGAATTACAGGGGAATACTAATTCACCCCTCCACTTT
CDR3aa: CASRKELQGNTNSPLHF

v_gene: TRBV4-2
abundance: NA
d_gene: TRBD1
len: 17
j_gene: TRBJ1-1
CDR3nt: TGTGCCAGCAGCCAAGCCATGGGACAGGGGATTTCCACTGAAGCTTTCTTT
CDR3aa: CASSQAMGQGISTEAFF

v_gene: TRBV10-2
abundance: many
d_gene: NA
len: 15
j_gene: TRBJ2-7
CDR3nt: TGCGCCAGCAGTCCCCCGAGGGCTAGCCGCCGCGAGCAGTACTTC
CDR3aa: CASSPPRASRREQYF

v_gene: TRBV5-5
abundance: many
d_gene: NA
len: 13
j_gene: TRBJ2-7
CDR3nt: TGTGCCAGCAGCTCAGACTATCCCTACGAGCAGTACTTC
CDR3aa: CASSSDYPYEQYF

v_gene: TRBV12-3/TRBV12-4
abundance: few
d_gene: NA
len: 12
j_gene: TRBJ2-7
CDR3nt: TGTGCCAGTCAGGGAGGTTCCTACGAGCAGTACTTC
CDR3aa: CASQGGSYEQYF

v_gene: TRBV9
abundance: many
d_gene: TRBD1
len: 15
j_gene: TRBJ2-2
CDR3nt: TGTGCCAGCAGCACCCGGACAGGGTGGACCGGGGAGCTGTTTTTT
CDR3aa: CASSTRTGWTGELFF

v_gene: TRBV5-1
abundance: many
d_gene: NA
len: 15
j_gene: TRBJ1-1
CDR3nt: TGCGCCAGCAGCTCACAGATGAACATGAACACTGAAGCTTTCTTT
CDR3aa: CASSSQMNMNTEAFF

v_gene: TRBV11-1
abundance: many
d_gene: NA
len: 16
j_gene: TRBJ1-2
CDR3nt: TGTGCCAGCAGCACGCAAAATCCACAGGGTCGTTATGGCTACACCTTC
CDR3aa: CASSTQNPQGRYGYTF

v_gene: TRBV6-1
abundance: once
d_gene: NA
len: 15
j_gene: TRBJ2-5
CDR3nt: TGTGCCAGCGCCCATACCGGGGCAATCCAAGAGACCCAGTACTTC
CDR3aa: CASAHTGAIQETQYF

v_gene: TRBV20-1
abundance: many
d_gene: NA
len: 14
j_gene: TRBJ2-4
CDR3nt: TGCAGCGCTGACAGTAGATTAGCCAAAAACATTCAGTACTTC
CDR3aa: CSADSRLAKNIQYF

v_gene: TRBV2
abundance: many
d_gene: TRBD1
len: 15
j_gene: TRBJ2-2
CDR3nt: TGTGCCAGCCGGACAGGGAAGGCCGGGACCGGGGAGCTGTTTTTT
CDR3aa: CASRTGKAGTGELFF

v_gene: TRBV28
abundance: many
d_gene: NA
len: 16
j_gene: TRBJ2-7
CDR3nt: TGTGCCAGCAGTGACATGAATGGGGACTTTTTCGACGAGCAGTACTTC
CDR3aa: CASSDMNGDFFDEQYF

v_gene: TRBV28
abundance: many
d_gene: TRBD2
len: 12
j_gene: TRBJ2-5
CDR3nt: TGTGCCAGCAAACGGGGGGAAGAGACCCAGTACTTC
CDR3aa: CASKRGEETQYF

v_gene: TRBV19
abundance: many
d_gene: NA
len: 14
j_gene: TRBJ1-1
CDR3nt: TGTGCCAGTAGTCGCGGCCGGGGAGGCACTGAAGCTTTCTTT
CDR3aa: CASSRGRGGTEAFF

v_gene: TRBV24-1
abundance: NA
d_gene: NA
len: 15
j_gene: TRBJ1-1
CDR3nt: TGTGCCACCAGTGATTCGTTGGGCCGGGGCACTGAAGCTTCCTTT
CDR3aa: CATSDSLGRGTEASF

v_gene: TRBV27
abundance: many
d_gene: TRBD2
len: 20
j_gene: TRBJ2-7
CDR3nt: TGTGCCAGCAGTTTGGAGTCGTGGGGGACTAGCGGGACTTACTTGTACGAGCAGTACTTC
CDR3aa: CASSLESWGTSGTYLYEQYF

v_gene: TRBV4-1
abundance: many
d_gene: NA
len: 14
j_gene: TRBJ2-7
CDR3nt: TGCGCCAGCAGCCAAGAAACAAGTTCCTACGAGCAGTACTTC
CDR3aa: CASSQETSSYEQYF

v_gene: TRBV29-1
abundance: many
d_gene: NA
len: 14
j_gene: TRBJ2-7
CDR3nt: TGCAGCGTTGAGAGGTCGCAGGGTTCCGCCGAGCAGTACTTC
CDR3aa: CSVERSQGSAEQYF

v_gene: TRBV5-4
abundance: many
d_gene: TRBD1
len: 15
j_gene: TRBJ2-4
CDR3nt: TGTGCCAGCAGCTACGGGACAGGGAATAATCACATTCAGTACTTC
CDR3aa: CASSYGTGNNHIQYF

v_gene: TRBV6-2/TRBV6-3
abundance: many
d_gene: NA
len: 13
j_gene: TRBJ1-5
CDR3nt: TGTGCCAGCAGTACCCAGGGCAATCAGCCCCAGCATTTT
CDR3aa: CASSTQGNQPQHF

v_gene: TRBV6-1
abundance: many
d_gene: TRBD1
len: 15
j_gene: TRBJ1-5
CDR3nt: TGTGCCAGCAGTCCACATGAACAGGGGGCTCGGCCCCAGCATTTT
CDR3aa: CASSPHEQGARPQHF

v_gene: TRBV10-3
abundance: many
d_gene: TRBD1
len: 16
j_gene: TRBJ2-2
CDR3nt: TGTGCCATCAGCGGACAGGGGACCCAACTCACCGGGGAGCTGTTTTTT
CDR3aa: CAISGQGTQLTGELFF

v_gene: TRBV28
abundance: many
d_gene: TRBD1
len: 14
j_gene: TRBJ2-7
CDR3nt: TGTGCCAGCAGTGATATGACAGGGATCCACGAGCAGTACTTC
CDR3aa: CASSDMTGIHEQYF

v_gene: TRBV20-1
abundance: many
d_gene: TRBD1
len: 14
j_gene: TRBJ2-7
CDR3nt: TGCAGTGCTGCCGGACAGGAAATCTCCTACGAGCAGTACTTC
CDR3aa: CSAAGQEISYEQYF

v_gene: TRBV19
abundance: many
d_gene: NA
len: 9
j_gene: TRBJ1-1
CDR3nt: TGTGCCAGTACCCCAGAAGCTTTCTTT
CDR3aa: CASTPEAFF

v_gene: TRBV4-1
abundance: NA
d_gene: NA
len: 14
j_gene: TRBJ1-2
CDR3nt: TGCGCCAGCAGCCAAAACACAGCTAACTATGGCTACACCTTC
CDR3aa: CASSQNTANYGYTF

v_gene: TRBV7-8
abundance: NA
d_gene: NA
len: 15
j_gene: TRBJ1-1
CDR3nt: TGTGCCAGCAGTTTTCGAGGGAATCAGGGCACTGAAGCTTTCTTT
CDR3aa: CASSFRGNQGTEAFF

v_gene: TRBV6-2/TRBV6-3
abundance: NA
d_gene: NA
len: 14
j_gene: TRBJ2-7
CDR3nt: TGTGCCAGCAGCTTGGTTTACCCCTCCTACGAGCAGTACTTC
CDR3aa: CASSLVYPSYEQYF

v_gene: TRBV6-2/TRBV6-3
abundance: NA
d_gene: NA
len: 17
j_gene: TRBJ1-3
CDR3nt: TGTGCCAGCAGTTCTACCGACGGATACAGGGTTGGAAACACCATATATTTT
CDR3aa: CASSSTDGYRVGNTIYF

v_gene: TRBV7-9
abundance: many
d_gene: TRBD1
len: 13
j_gene: TRBJ1-2
CDR3nt: TGTGCCAGCAGCAAACAGGGGGCTGAAGGCTACACCTTC
CDR3aa: CASSKQGAEGYTF

v_gene: TRBV10-3
abundance: many
d_gene: TRBD1
len: 14
j_gene: TRBJ1-2
CDR3nt: TGTGCCATCAGCGACAGGGGCCTCGGCTATGGCTACACCTTC
CDR3aa: CAISDRGLGYGYTF

v_gene: TRBV3-1
abundance: NA
d_gene: NA
len: 16
j_gene: TRBJ1-2
CDR3nt: TGTGCCAGCACCGAAGCCGGCACAGGATCTAACTATGGCTACACCTTC
CDR3aa: CASTEAGTGSNYGYTF

v_gene: TRBV20-1
abundance: many
d_gene: TRBD2
len: 13
j_gene: TRBJ2-7
CDR3nt: TGCAGTGCCCGACTAGCGGAGACCTACGAGCAGTACTTC
CDR3aa: CSARLAETYEQYF

v_gene: TRBV6-2/TRBV6-3
abundance: many
d_gene: NA
len: 14
j_gene: TRBJ1-2
CDR3nt: TGTGCCAGCAGTTACTCTTTTGGAGACTATGGCTACACCTTC
CDR3aa: CASSYSFGDYGYTF

v_gene: TRBV7-8
abundance: NA
d_gene: NA
len: 16
j_gene: TRBJ1-1
CDR3nt: TGTGCCAGCAGCTTATCGTTTGTTAGGGGTGACACTGAAGCTTTCTTT
CDR3aa: CASSLSFVRGDTEAFF

v_gene: TRBV20-1
abundance: many
d_gene: NA
len: 11
j_gene: TRBJ2-5
CDR3nt: TGCAGTGCTAGAGTCAGGGAGACCCAGTACTTC
CDR3aa: CSARVRETQYF

v_gene: TRBV7-2
abundance: many
d_gene: TRBD1
len: 15
j_gene: TRBJ2-7
CDR3nt: TGTGCCAGCAGATTTACCGGACAGGGGGCCTACGAGCAGTACTTC
CDR3aa: CASRFTGQGAYEQYF

v_gene: TRBV5-1
abundance: many
d_gene: NA
len: 14
j_gene: TRBJ2-5
CDR3nt: TGCGCCAGCAGCTTTACAGGGCTGGGGGAGACCCAGTACTTC
CDR3aa: CASSFTGLGETQYF

v_gene: TRBV7-3
abundance: many
d_gene: NA
len: 15
j_gene: TRBJ2-7
CDR3nt: TGTGCCAGCAGCCCCGGCAGGGGAGACCCCTACGAGCAGTACTTC
CDR3aa: CASSPGRGDPYEQYF

v_gene: TRBV19
abundance: many
d_gene: TRBD1
len: 13
j_gene: TRBJ2-7
CDR3nt: TGTGCCAGTACGGACAGGGGGCTAGGCGAGCAGTACTTC
CDR3aa: CASTDRGLGEQYF

v_gene: TRBV7-3
abundance: many
d_gene: TRBD2
len: 14
j_gene: TRBJ2-5
CDR3nt: TGTGCCAGCAGCCTAGGAACTAGCGGGGCCACCCAGTACTTC
CDR3aa: CASSLGTSGATQYF

v_gene: TRBV10-3
abundance: many
d_gene: TRBD1
len: 14
j_gene: TRBJ1-1
CDR3nt: TGTGCCATCAGTGAGAGTGGCAGGGGGACTGAAGCTTTCTTT
CDR3aa: CAISESGRGTEAFF

v_gene: TRBV5-1
abundance: many
d_gene: NA
len: 13
j_gene: TRBJ1-2
CDR3nt: TGCGCCAGCAGCTTCGGCAAGAACTATGGCTACACCTTC
CDR3aa: CASSFGKNYGYTF

v_gene: TRBV5-1
abundance: many
d_gene: NA
len: 14
j_gene: TRBJ1-2
CDR3nt: TGCGCCAGCAAGCCCTCTGGGGCAAGGGATGGCTACACCTTC
CDR3aa: CASKPSGARDGYTF

v_gene: TRBV24-1
abundance: many
d_gene: NA
len: 12
j_gene: TRBJ2-5
CDR3nt: TGTGCCACCGGTGGAAGAGAAGAGACCCAGTACTTC
CDR3aa: CATGGREETQYF

v_gene: TRBV7-2
abundance: many
d_gene: NA
len: 14
j_gene: TRBJ1-2
CDR3nt: TGTGCCAGCAGCTTATTACAGGGAGGCTATGGCTACACCTTC
CDR3aa: CASSLLQGGYGYTF